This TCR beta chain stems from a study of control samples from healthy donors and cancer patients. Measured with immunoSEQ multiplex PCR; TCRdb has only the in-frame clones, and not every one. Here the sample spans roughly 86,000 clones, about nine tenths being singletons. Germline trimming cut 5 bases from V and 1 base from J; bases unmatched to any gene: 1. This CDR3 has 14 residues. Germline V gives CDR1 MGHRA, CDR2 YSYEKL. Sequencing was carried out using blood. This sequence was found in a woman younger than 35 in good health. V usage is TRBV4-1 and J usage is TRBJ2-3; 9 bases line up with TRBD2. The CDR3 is CASSLAGGTDTQYF. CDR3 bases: TGCGCCAGCAGCTTAGCGGGGGGCACAGATACGCAGTATTTT.